This is a list of T cell receptor beta chains from one sample in a study of beta chain features in type 1 diabetes. TCRdb keeps only in-frame clones here, not all; method: immunoSEQ multiplex PCR. The sample lists 150,000 or so clones; approximately 9% were seen once. Source material: central memory CD4+ T cells from blood. The receptors here all came from a woman in her late teens or twenties with type 1 diabetes. Both conserved end residues are part of each CDR3. The D gene is left open where the match is weak. Size is stated for part of the rows, as once, few or many counts, or as a class when the clone is expanded.

J,V,size,D,CDR3,DNA
TRBJ2-5,TRBV18,NA,NA,CASSPPTEQETQYF,TGTGCCAGCTCACCACCGACAGAGCAAGAGACCCAGTACTTC
TRBJ2-5,TRBV5-4,NA,TRBD1,CASSPGTGVETQYF,TGTGCCAGCAGCCCCGGGACAGGGGTAGAGACCCAGTACTTC
TRBJ2-4,TRBV19,many,TRBD2,CASKRLAGGPLENIQYF,TGTGCCAGTAAACGGCTAGCGGGGGGGCCGTTGGAAAACATTCAGTACTTC
TRBJ2-7,TRBV7-2,NA,TRBD1,CASSPRQGVYEQYF,TGTGCCAGCAGCCCCCGACAGGGGGTCTATGAGCAGTACTTC
TRBJ2-5,TRBV4-3,NA,NA,CASSQVSRTGTQYF,TGCGCCAGCAGCCAAGTATCGAGGACTGGGACCCAGTACTTC
TRBJ1-2,TRBV9,NA,NA,CASSAERANSYTF,TGTGCCAGCAGCGCCGAGAGGGCTAATAGCTACACCTTC
TRBJ1-5,TRBV9,few,NA,CASSLGSGSNQPQHF,TGTGCCAGCAGCCTCGGTTCAGGGAGCAATCAGCCCCAGCATTTT
TRBJ1-2,TRBV7-8,few,TRBD1,CASSGRDRGRGGYTF,TGTGCCAGCAGCGGCCGGGACAGGGGGCGCGGTGGCTACACCTTC
TRBJ1-2,TRBV29-1,NA,NA,CSVEGRLVSPGGGYTF,TGCAGCGTTGAAGGTCGGCTTGTAAGCCCGGGTGGGGGCTACACCTTC
TRBJ1-1,TRBV18,few,NA,CASSHNAGGTEAFF,TGTGCCAGCTCCCACAACGCGGGGGGGACTGAAGCTTTCTTT